The rows below give T cell receptor beta chains drawn from one sample of a study of Ad26.COV2.S vaccination and SARS-CoV-2 variants. Clones were sequenced by immunoSEQ multiplex PCR, and TCRdb holds only the in-frame ones, with some missing. The sample has 40,000 to 55,000 clones; about 83% are singletons. Sequencing was performed on peripheral blood, taken after recovery from COVID-19. All receptors derive from a human donor who had recovered from COVID-19. CDR3s include the opening cysteine and the closing phenylalanine or tryptophan. D genes are given only for firm matches. Some rows have no size entry. The others give once, few or many, or a class for an expanded clone.

J gene: TRBJ1-4
V gene: TRBV15
clone size: NA
D gene: NA
CDR3 protein: CATSRRRDREKLFF
CDR3 DNA: TGTGCCACCAGCAGGCGGAGGGATCGAGAAAAACTGTTTTTT

J gene: TRBJ2-5
V gene: TRBV5-1
clone size: NA
D gene: TRBD1
CDR3 protein: CASKEGDRNQETQYF
CDR3 DNA: TGCGCCAGCAAAGAAGGGGACAGAAACCAAGAGACCCAGTACTTC

J gene: TRBJ1-2
V gene: TRBV5-1
clone size: NA
D gene: NA
CDR3 protein: CASSLEVADGYTF
CDR3 DNA: TGCGCCAGCAGCTTGGAGGTCGCGGATGGCTACACCTTC

J gene: TRBJ1-2
V gene: TRBV5-1
clone size: once
D gene: NA
CDR3 protein: CASSLGPSIPGYTF
CDR3 DNA: TGCGCCAGCAGCTTGGGCCCCTCGATACCGGGCTACACCTTC

J gene: TRBJ2-1
V gene: TRBV12-5
clone size: NA
D gene: NA
CDR3 protein: CASGLGQHSYNEQFF
CDR3 DNA: TGTGCTAGTGGTTTGGGACAGCACTCCTACAATGAGCAGTTCTTC

J gene: TRBJ1-5
V gene: TRBV6-5
clone size: once
D gene: TRBD1
CDR3 protein: CASGRDRDQPQHF
CDR3 DNA: TGTGCCAGCGGGAGGGACAGGGACCAGCCCCAGCATTTT

J gene: TRBJ1-2
V gene: TRBV21-1
clone size: NA
D gene: NA
CDR3 protein: CASSKGWREFLNYGYTF
CDR3 DNA: TGTGCCAGCAGCAAAGGATGGAGGGAATTCCTAAACTATGGCTACACCTTC

J gene: TRBJ1-5
V gene: TRBV21-1
clone size: NA
D gene: NA
CDR3 protein: CARGQGANQPQHF
CDR3 DNA: TGTGCCAGGGGGCAGGGGGCTAATCAGCCCCAGCATTTT

J gene: TRBJ1-1
V gene: TRBV5-8
clone size: NA
D gene: NA
CDR3 protein: CASSLVRDEAFF
CDR3 DNA: TGTGCCAGCAGCTTGGTACGGGACGAAGCTTTCTTT

J gene: TRBJ1-5
V gene: TRBV5-3
clone size: NA
D gene: TRBD1
CDR3 protein: CARSGWWTGEDNQPQHF
CDR3 DNA: TGTGCCAGAAGCGGATGGTGGACAGGGGAAGACAATCAGCCCCAGCATTTT

J gene: TRBJ1-2
V gene: TRBV9
clone size: NA
D gene: NA
CDR3 protein: CASSLTTYGYTF
CDR3 DNA: TGTGCCAGCAGCCTCACCACCTATGGCTACACCTTC

J gene: TRBJ1-2
V gene: TRBV10-3
clone size: few
D gene: NA
CDR3 protein: CAISESSVRAYGYTF
CDR3 DNA: TGTGCCATCAGTGAGTCCTCTGTGAGGGCATATGGCTACACCTTC

J gene: TRBJ2-5
V gene: TRBV12-3/TRBV12-4
clone size: NA
D gene: TRBD2
CDR3 protein: CASGQRGTETQYF
CDR3 DNA: TGTGCCAGCGGCCAGCGGGGGACAGAGACCCAGTACTTC

J gene: TRBJ2-5
V gene: TRBV7-8
clone size: NA
D gene: TRBD2
CDR3 protein: CASSLGLAGYQETQYF
CDR3 DNA: TGTGCCAGCAGCTTAGGGCTAGCGGGGTACCAAGAGACCCAGTACTTC

J gene: TRBJ1-2
V gene: TRBV4-1
clone size: NA
D gene: NA
CDR3 protein: CAPSQPGGPLNRGYTF
CDR3 DNA: TGCGCCCCCAGCCAACCGGGGGGGCCCTTGAATCGTGGCTACACCTTC

J gene: TRBJ1-2
V gene: TRBV27
clone size: NA
D gene: NA
CDR3 protein: CASSPDRIHHVFGYTF
CDR3 DNA: TGTGCCAGCAGTCCCGACAGAATTCATCACGTCTTCGGCTACACCTTC

J gene: TRBJ1-6
V gene: TRBV2
clone size: NA
D gene: TRBD1
CDR3 protein: CASSPRQGNNSPLHF
CDR3 DNA: TGTGCCAGCAGTCCTAGACAGGGTAACAATTCACCCCTCCACTTT

J gene: TRBJ1-5
V gene: TRBV12-3/TRBV12-4
clone size: once
D gene: NA
CDR3 protein: CASSYQPNQPQHF
CDR3 DNA: TGTGCCAGCAGTTATCAGCCCAATCAGCCCCAGCATTTT

J gene: TRBJ2-2
V gene: TRBV7-8
clone size: few
D gene: TRBD2
CDR3 protein: CASSSSGGFTGELFF
CDR3 DNA: TGTGCCAGCAGCTCTAGCGGGGGGTTCACCGGGGAGCTGTTTTTT

J gene: TRBJ1-5
V gene: TRBV19
clone size: NA
D gene: NA
CDR3 protein: CASTFNQPQHF
CDR3 DNA: TGTGCCAGTACCTTTAATCAGCCCCAGCATTTT

J gene: TRBJ1-6
V gene: TRBV5-1
clone size: NA
D gene: TRBD1
CDR3 protein: CASSGDRGAMNSPLHF
CDR3 DNA: TGCGCCAGCAGCGGCGACAGGGGAGCTATGAATTCACCCCTCCACTTT

J gene: TRBJ2-2
V gene: TRBV24-1
clone size: few
D gene: NA
CDR3 protein: CATSDPSGTGAGELFF
CDR3 DNA: TGTGCCACCAGTGATCCTTCCGGGACCGGGGCCGGGGAGCTGTTTTTT

J gene: TRBJ2-5
V gene: TRBV11-2
clone size: NA
D gene: NA
CDR3 protein: CASSASKDLGETQYF
CDR3 DNA: TGTGCCAGCAGCGCATCCAAGGACTTAGGGGAGACCCAGTACTTC

J gene: TRBJ1-1
V gene: TRBV12-3/TRBV12-4
clone size: NA
D gene: NA
CDR3 protein: CASGTEAFF
CDR3 DNA: TGTGCCAGCGGGACTGAAGCTTTCTTT

J gene: TRBJ2-3
V gene: TRBV5-1
clone size: once
D gene: NA
CDR3 protein: CASSFGGEGDTQYF
CDR3 DNA: TGCGCCAGCAGCTTCGGCGGGGAAGGTGATACGCAGTATTTT

J gene: TRBJ2-7
V gene: TRBV19
clone size: NA
D gene: NA
CDR3 protein: CASSPLSRVGTYEQYF
CDR3 DNA: TGTGCCAGTAGCCCCTTATCTAGGGTAGGGACCTACGAGCAGTACTTC

J gene: TRBJ1-4
V gene: TRBV7-2
clone size: NA
D gene: TRBD1
CDR3 protein: CASSWGDRGFPPNEKLFF
CDR3 DNA: TGTGCCAGCAGCTGGGGGGACAGGGGATTTCCTCCTAATGAAAAACTGTTTTTT

J gene: TRBJ1-4
V gene: TRBV12-3/TRBV12-4
clone size: NA
D gene: NA
CDR3 protein: CASRRTWEKLFF
CDR3 DNA: TGTGCCAGCAGGAGGACTTGGGAAAAACTGTTTTTT